A single sample gave rise to the 24 T cell receptor beta chains below, sequenced in a study of CD8 T cells in Susac syndrome. The authors reverse transcribed 0.5 to 1 ug RNA with random hexamers. One entry per CDR3 protein, called by TCRdb with MiXCR from the immunoSEQ multiplex PCR reads. The table includes roughly 80,000 distinct CDR3 sequences, approximately 94% detected once. Sequences were obtained from CD4+ T cells from PBMCs. The receptors were gathered from a human donor with Susac syndrome.

The chain recombines TRBV4-1 with TRBJ1-5; 9 nucleotides match TRBD1. The CDR3 runs to 16 residues. V lost 3 bases and J lost 6; bases outside the gene matches: 9. Germline V CDR1 and CDR2: MGHRA, YSYEKL. The CDR3 DNA sequence: TGCGCCAGCAGCCACTCCGTTGGACAGGGGAGTCAGCCCCAGCATTTT. Its translation: CASSHSVGQGSQPQHF.

V and J are TRBV20-1 and TRBJ2-7; D might be TRBD1 (5 bases). Germline values: CDR1 DFQATT, CDR2 SNEGSKA (reference sequence). Trimming pared 0 bases from V and 5 bases from J, leaving 14 bases between. This CDR3 comprises 14 residues. CDR3 in DNA: TGCAGTGCTAGAGAGGGCAGGGTGATCCACGAGCAGTACTTC. Translating it yields CSAREGRVIHEQYF.

The rearrangement uses TRBV5-1 and TRBJ2-1, with no clear D. CDR1 is SGHRS and CDR2 is YFSETQ in the germline V gene. With 1 base removed from V and 8 bases from J, the gap between germline ends came to 7 bases. This CDR3 has 12 residues. The CDR3 DNA reads TGCGCCAGCAGCTTGTCTCGATATGAGCAGTTCTTC. This sequence encodes CASSLSRYEQFF.

J is TRBJ2-1 and V is TRBV12-3 or TRBV12-4; TRBD1 matches at 10 bases. V lost 2 bases, J lost 6 bases, and 4 bases stayed unmatched. The CDR3 contains 15 residues. CDR3 sequence: CASSLRGQGINEQFF. The CDR3 region has the DNA TGTGCCAGCAGTTTACGGGGACAGGGGATCAATGAGCAGTTCTTC.

This clonotype was seen only once. The chain joins TRBV28 to TRBJ1-2; D may be TRBD1 (6 bases). The germline V gene has CDR1 MDHEN and CDR2 SYDVKM. Trimming took 6 bases from V and 8 from J, leaving 22 bases between them. The CDR3 runs to 15 residues. CDR3 DNA: TGTGCCAGCAGCCCTCCTCATGGGCGAGGGGGAGGCTACACCTTC. Translated, it gives CASSPPHGRGGGYTF.

The chain couples TRBV24-1 to TRBJ2-7; no reliable D call. The CDR3 extends over 11 amino acids. From germline, CDR1 is KGHDR and CDR2 SFDVKD. V lost 3 bases and J lost 9, with 8 bases in between. The CDR3 nucleotides are TGTGCCACCAGTGATGCTAGGCGGCAGTACTTC. This sequence encodes CATSDARRQYF.

This clonotype was seen only once. V gene TRBV19 combines with J gene TRBJ2-4; the D is unclear. The germline CDR1 and CDR2 sequences are LNHDA and SQIVND (reference sequence). V lost 5 bases to trimming and J lost 0 bases, with 8 bases between them. This CDR3 is 14 amino acids long. The DNA of the CDR3 is TGTGCCAGTAGTGATGATCTAGCCAAAAACATTCAGTACTTC. Translated, it gives CASSDDLAKNIQYF.

This clonotype was counted only a few times. The chain joins TRBV11-2 to TRBJ2-1; TRBD2 aligns across 8 bases. Germline V gives CDR1 SGHAT, CDR2 FQNNGV. J gave up 4 bases and V 6 bases, and 8 bases lay outside the gene matches. The CDR3 is made up of 15 amino acids. CDR3 nucleotides: TGTGCCAGCAGGCCAACTAGCGGTACATACAATGAGCAGTTCTTC. The encoded protein is CASRPTSGTYNEQFF.

This sequence joins TRBV2 and TRBJ1-2, with TRBD1 identical over 7 bases. Germline CDR1 SNHLY, CDR2 FYNNEI. J was trimmed by 6 bases and V by 6 bases; bases with no gene match: 7. The CDR3 consists of 13 residues. Here the CDR3 DNA reads TGTGCCAGCAGCGTTGACAGGGTACATGGCTACACCTTC. This codes for CASSVDRVHGYTF.

The genes are TRBV28 and TRBJ2-7; D might be TRBD1 or TRBD2, each matching 6 bases. V shed 8 bases and J shed 1 base, with 15 bases lying between them. There are 14 residues in the CDR3. Germline loops: CDR1 MDHEN, CDR2 SYDVKM. This CDR3 is CASRLGGPSYEQYF. The CDR3 DNA is TGTGCCAGCCGTCTGGGGGGCCCGTCCTACGAGCAGTACTTC. The full variable domain, in which reference TRBV28 and TRBJ2-7 provide the parts outside the CDR3, is DVKVTQSSRYLVKRTGEKVFLECVQDMDHENMFWYRQDPGLGLRLIYFSYDVKMKEKGDIPEGYSVSREKKERFSLILESASTNQTSMYLCASRLGGPSYEQYFGPGTRLTVT.

The chain combines TRBV20-1 with TRBJ2-1, with 9 bases fitting TRBD2. Looked up from germline, CDR1 is DFQATT and CDR2 is SNEGSKA (reference sequence). The V gene end was trimmed by 4 bases and the J gene end by 4 bases; junction bases not matched to a gene: 8. This CDR3 comprises 15 residues. The CDR3, as DNA: TGCAGTGCTAAAATAGCGGGAGCCGTGTACAATGAGCAGTTCTTC. It translates to CSAKIAGAVYNEQFF.

This chain uses TRBV7-7 with TRBJ2-5, with 8 bases fitting TRBD1. This CDR3 is 15 amino acids long. The germline CDR1 and CDR2 sequences are SSHAT and FNYEAQ (reference sequence). The trim removed 5 bases at V and 2 bases at J, leaving 7 bases unmatched. The CDR3 loop reads CASSLQGGLQETQYF. As DNA, the CDR3 is TGTGCCAGCAGCCTACAGGGGGGCCTACAAGAGACCCAGTACTTC. The whole variable domain, filled in from reference TRBV7-7 and TRBJ2-5, reads GAGVSQSPRYKVTKRGQDVTLRCDPISSHATLYWYQQALGQGPEFLTYFNYEAQPDKSGLPSDRFSAERPEGSISTLTIQRTEQRDSAMYRCASSLQGGLQETQYFGPGTRLLVL.

The chain links TRBV20-1 to TRBJ2-3; no reliable D call. This CDR3 spans 11 amino acids. Trimming removed 1 base at V and 5 bases at J, with 4 bases between. In germline, CDR1 is DFQATT, CDR2 SNEGSKA (reference sequence). The DNA for the CDR3 is TGCAGTGCTAGAGTGGAAGATACGCAGTATTTT. It translates to CSARVEDTQYF.

This clonotype is a singleton in its sample. The genes are TRBV9 and TRBJ2-1; D gene uncertain. This CDR3 comprises 15 residues. Germline lookup yields CDR1 SGDLS and CDR2 YYNGEE. With 0 bases removed from V and 1 base from J, the gap between germline ends came to 8 bases. CDR3 coding DNA: TGTGCCAGCAGCGTAGACATCGTTTCCTACAATGAGCAGTTCTTC. Its translation is CASSVDIVSYNEQFF.

The rearrangement joins TRBV6-2 or TRBV6-3 to TRBJ2-1; no definite D call. Trimming took off 6 bases at V and 10 bases at J, with 13 bases between the two ends. CDR3 length equals 12 residues. Germline assignment: CDR1 MNHEY and CDR2 SVGEGT. In DNA form, the CDR3 reads TGTGCCAGCAGCCGCCTACAAAGGGAGCAGTTCTTC. Translated, it gives CASSRLQREQFF.

The chain links TRBV12-3 or TRBV12-4 to TRBJ2-1; 8 positions match TRBD2. The CDR3 extends over 13 amino acids. The junction had 5 bases not matched to a gene; V was cut back by 11 bases and J by 2 bases. The DNA for the CDR3 is TGTGCCTGTCGGGGACTAGCCTACAATGAGCAGTTCTTC. This encodes CACRGLAYNEQFF.

This clonotype was found once. This sequence joins TRBV6-4 and TRBJ2-1; possible D gene TRBD1, 6 bases. The V gene's germline CDR1 is MRHNA and CDR2 SNTAGT. The CDR3 length is 12 residues. CDR3 protein: CSHCDRNNEQFF. As DNA, the CDR3 is TGTTCCCACTGCGACAGGAACAATGAGCAGTTCTTC.

The rearrangement uses TRBV5-1 and TRBJ1-6; tentative D call: TRBD1 (6 bases). The CDR3 totals 14 residues. Looked up from germline, CDR1 is SGHRS and CDR2 is YFSETQ. Between the trimmed V and J ends, which lost 4 bases and 10 bases, there was a span of 15 bases. The chain's CDR3 is CASSATVQGSPLHF. The DNA for the CDR3 is TGCGCCAGCAGCGCTACTGTACAGGGCTCACCCCTCCACTTT.

V and J are TRBV19 and TRBJ2-5; perhaps TRBD2 as D (5 bases). Germline assignment: CDR1 LNHDA and CDR2 SQIVND (reference sequence). This CDR3 is 13 amino acids long. V shed 6 bases and J shed 5 bases, with 13 bases lying between them. Here the CDR3 reads CASRAVGGETQYF. CDR3 in DNA: TGTGCCAGTAGAGCCGTTGGCGGGGAGACCCAGTACTTC.

This clonotype appeared a single time. This chain links TRBV10-3 with TRBJ2-5; 10 bases fit TRBD1. Germline CDR1 and CDR2: ENHRY and SYGVKD. V trimming: 7 bases; J trimming: 5 bases; junction bases outside the gene matches: 7. The CDR3 length is 14 residues. CDR3 protein: CAINRQGAEETQYF. As DNA, the CDR3 is TGTGCCATCAATCGACAGGGGGCGGAGGAGACCCAGTACTTC.

This chain uses TRBV5-1 with TRBJ1-2, with TRBD1 as a possible D gene (5 bases). Per germline, CDR1 SGHRS and CDR2 YFSETQ. The CDR3 length is 17 residues. V was trimmed by 5 bases and J by 4 bases, leaving 24 bases between them. CDR3 in amino acids: CASRRSTGDSRLYGYTF. CDR3 DNA sequence: TGCGCCAGCAGACGATCCACCGGGGACTCAAGGCTCTATGGCTACACCTTC.

The chain employs TRBV7-2 and TRBJ2-7; 9 nucleotides align to TRBD2. V shed 2 bases, J shed 5 bases, and the junction held 13 bases outside the gene matches. Germline V CDR1 and CDR2: SGHTA, FQGNSA. The CDR3 is 17 amino acids. The CDR3 DNA reads TGTGCCAGCAGCTTACTGCCCCTGAGCGGGGGGCCCAACGAGCAGTACTTC. It translates to CASSLLPLSGGPNEQYF.

The count of this clonotype is one. The chain combines TRBV7-8 with TRBJ1-4; 8 bases align to TRBD1. CDR1 and CDR2 (germline): SGHVS, FQNEAQ. The CDR3 runs to 15 residues. V shed 0 bases and J 7 bases; nucleotides not matched to a gene: 4. The CDR3 DNA follows: TGTGCCAGCAGCTTAGCGAGGACAGGGACTGAAAAACTGTTTTTT. Residues: CASSLARTGTEKLFF.

The sample holds one count of this clonotype. J is TRBJ1-1 and V is TRBV28; D not certain. CDR1 is MDHEN, CDR2 SYDVKM, per germline. The CDR3 loop spans 13 amino acids. V was shortened by 5 bases and J by 8 bases, with 15 bases between the two germline ends. The CDR3 region is CASSGLGTDEAFF. DNA for the CDR3: TGTGCCAGCAGTGGGCTTGGCACAGACGAAGCTTTCTTT.